These 11 T cell receptor beta chains came from one sample sequenced in a study of T cells after yellow fever vaccination. TCRdb reprocessed the 5' RACE reads with MiXCR, giving one entry per CDR3 protein. The profile covers approximately 610,000 distinct CDR3 sequences, with 17% appearing a single time and roughly 17% taken by the ten largest. The sample here was PBMCs, taken around 5 days after the first yellow fever vaccination. All receptors derive from a man in his late teens or twenties who received the YFV17D yellow fever vaccine.

V usage is TRBV4-1 and J usage is TRBJ2-2, with 8 bases identical to TRBD1. The J segment lost 3 bases and the V segment lost 1 base, leaving 19 bases of the junction unmatched. Germline CDR1 reads MGHRA; CDR2 reads YSYEKL. The CDR3 contains 21 residues. CDR3 nucleotides: TGCGCCAGCAGCCAAGGCCTGCTTAGGACAGGGACCTCTGGGGACACCGGGGAGCTGTTTTTT. Protein sequence: CASSQGLLRTGTSGDTGELFF.

This clonotype has more than one count but fewer than ten. J is TRBJ2-1 and V is TRBV4-3; D is perhaps TRBD2 (5 bases). V was shortened by 0 bases and J by 2 bases, with 8 bases between the two germline ends. The germline gives CDR1 LGHNA, CDR2 YSLEER. This CDR3 is 15 amino acids long. The CDR3 loop reads CASSQDSGTYNEQFF. The CDR3 DNA is TGCGCCAGCAGCCAAGATTCCGGGACCTACAATGAGCAGTTCTTC.

A few counts support this clonotype. This chain uses TRBV10-3 with TRBJ2-1, with D possibly being TRBD2 (6 bases). The CDR3 spans 14 residues. Germline lookup yields CDR1 ENHRY and CDR2 SYGVKD. V was cut by 2 bases and J by 6 bases, with 11 bases left in between. The CDR3, as DNA: TGTGCCATCAGTGAGGTAGGGAGGTCCAATGAGCAGTTCTTC. Its translation: CAISEVGRSNEQFF.

In this sample, this clonotype turned up a few times. This chain joins TRBV5-6 and TRBJ2-7; D is possibly TRBD1 (5 bases). In germline, CDR1 is SGHDT, CDR2 YYEEEE. Trimming took 2 bases from V and 0 from J, leaving 12 bases between them. The CDR3 is 15 amino acids. CDR3: CASSFAGPSSYEQYF. CDR3 in DNA: TGTGCCAGCAGCTTCGCAGGGCCGAGCTCCTACGAGCAGTACTTC.

The CDR3 region is CASSSRGVEGVSNEQFF. The CDR3 coding sequence is TGTGCCAGCAGTTCAAGAGGTGTGGAAGGGGTCAGCAATGAGCAGTTCTTC. This rearrangement joins TRBV27 to TRBJ2-1, with TRBD1 as a possible D gene (5 bases). Trimming shortened V by 4 bases and J by 6 bases, and 22 bases separated the two germline ends. Germline V gives CDR1 MNHEY, CDR2 SMNVEV (reference sequence). This CDR3 spans 17 amino acids.

About this clonotype: One end of the junction varies from germline; a read error may be responsible. The chain couples TRBV27 to TRBJ1-4; 7 nucleotides match TRBD1. From germline, CDR1 is MNHEY and CDR2 SMNVEV (reference sequence). The CDR3 contains 15 residues. CDR3 sequence (DNA): TGTGCCAGCAGGTTATACGGACAGGATAATGAAAAACTGTTTTTT. It is translated as CASRLYGQDNEKLFF.

This clonotype was detected only a few times. V is TRBV5-1 and J is TRBJ1-4; D is uncertain. From germline, CDR1 is SGHRS and CDR2 YFSETQ. The CDR3 contains 14 residues. V was cut by 2 bases and J by 3 bases, with 8 bases left in between. CDR3 coding DNA: TGCGCCAGCAGCTTTATTCCCGCTAATGAAAAACTGTTTTTT. It is translated as CASSFIPANEKLFF.

The chain recombines TRBV18 with TRBJ1-1; D gene ambiguous. This CDR3 spans 11 amino acids. The germline V and J ends were trimmed by 5 bases and 8 bases, with 9 bases remaining between them. The V gene's germline CDR1 is KGHSH and CDR2 LQKENI. The CDR3 sequence: CASSSTFEAFF. The CDR3 nucleotides read TGTGCCAGCTCATCGACGTTCGAAGCTTTCTTT. Filled out from reference TRBV18 and TRBJ1-1, the complete variable domain reads NAGVMQNPRHLVRRRGQEARLRCSPMKGHSHVYWYRQLPEEGLKFMVYLQKENIIDESGMPKERFSAEFPKEGPSILRIQQVVRGDSAAYFCASSSTFEAFFGQGTRLTVV.

The gene calls are TRBV10-3 and TRBJ2-3; 8 positions agree with TRBD1. Germline V gene sequence: CDR1 ENHRY, CDR2 SYGVKD. The CDR3 spans 14 residues. J was trimmed by 2 bases and V by 7 bases; bases with no gene match: 5. CDR3 sequence: CAIKADRVTDTQYF. The CDR3 DNA sequence: TGTGCCATCAAAGCGGACAGGGTCACAGATACGCAGTATTTT.

Only one count was recorded for this clonotype. The chain has TRBV2 and TRBJ1-3; D is ambiguous. V was pared by 1 base and J by 4 bases, with 5 bases between. The CDR3 is made up of 13 amino acids. The germline V gene encodes CDR1 SNHLY and CDR2 FYNNEI. The CDR3 bases are TGTGCCAGCAGTGAAGAGGAGGGAAACACCATATATTTT. Residues: CASSEEEGNTIYF.

This clonotype was observed a handful of times. The CDR3 nucleotides read TGTGCCAGCAGCCCCCGTGGGGGATCGGGAGAAAAACTGTTTTTT. Protein product: CASSPRGGSGEKLFF. The V and J genes are TRBV5-6 and TRBJ1-4; possibly TRBD1 for D (5 bases). The CDR3 loop spans 15 amino acids. The germline gives CDR1 SGHDT, CDR2 YYEEEE. V was clipped by 4 bases and J by 8 bases, with 18 bases between them.